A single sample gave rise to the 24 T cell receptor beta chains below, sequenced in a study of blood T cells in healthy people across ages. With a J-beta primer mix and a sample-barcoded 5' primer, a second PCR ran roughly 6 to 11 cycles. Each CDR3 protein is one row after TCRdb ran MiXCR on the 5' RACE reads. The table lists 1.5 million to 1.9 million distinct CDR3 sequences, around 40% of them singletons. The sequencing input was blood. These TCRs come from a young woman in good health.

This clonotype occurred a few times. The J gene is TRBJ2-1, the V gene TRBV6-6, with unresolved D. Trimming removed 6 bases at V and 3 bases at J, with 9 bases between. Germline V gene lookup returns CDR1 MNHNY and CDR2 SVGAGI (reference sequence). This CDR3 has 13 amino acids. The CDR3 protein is CASRADDYNEQFF. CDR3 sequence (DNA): TGTGCCAGCAGGGCGGACGACTACAATGAGCAGTTCTTC.

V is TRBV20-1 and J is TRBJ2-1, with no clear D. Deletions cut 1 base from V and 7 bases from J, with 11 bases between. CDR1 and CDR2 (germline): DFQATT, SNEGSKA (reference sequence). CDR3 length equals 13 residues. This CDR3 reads CSARVRLENEQFF. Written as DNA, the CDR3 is TGCAGTGCTAGAGTGAGACTGGAGAATGAGCAGTTCTTC.

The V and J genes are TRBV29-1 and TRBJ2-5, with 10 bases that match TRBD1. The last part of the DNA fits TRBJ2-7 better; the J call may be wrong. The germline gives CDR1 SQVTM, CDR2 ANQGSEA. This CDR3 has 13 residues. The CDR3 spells CSVGTGGVYEQYF. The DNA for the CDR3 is TGCAGCGTTGGGACAGGGGGTGTCTACGAGCAGTACTTC.

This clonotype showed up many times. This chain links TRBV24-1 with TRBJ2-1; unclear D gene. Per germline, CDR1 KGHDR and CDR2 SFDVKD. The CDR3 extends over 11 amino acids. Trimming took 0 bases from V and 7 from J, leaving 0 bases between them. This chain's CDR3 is CATSDLNEQFF. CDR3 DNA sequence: TGTGCCACCAGTGATTTGAATGAGCAGTTCTTC.

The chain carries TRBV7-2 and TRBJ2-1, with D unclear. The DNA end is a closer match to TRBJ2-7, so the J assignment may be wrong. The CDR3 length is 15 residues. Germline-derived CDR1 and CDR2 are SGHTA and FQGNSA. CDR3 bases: TGTGCCAGCAGCTTAGATATGGGTTCCTACAATGAGCAGTACTTC. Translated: CASSLDMGSYNEQYF.

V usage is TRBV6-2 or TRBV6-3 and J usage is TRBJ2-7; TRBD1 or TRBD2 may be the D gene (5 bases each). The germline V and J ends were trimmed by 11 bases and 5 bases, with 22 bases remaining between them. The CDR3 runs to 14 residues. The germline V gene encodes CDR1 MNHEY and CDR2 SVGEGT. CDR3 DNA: TGTGCCGCACGGACGGGGCTGTCGCTCCACGAGCAGTACTTC. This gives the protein CAARTGLSLHEQYF.

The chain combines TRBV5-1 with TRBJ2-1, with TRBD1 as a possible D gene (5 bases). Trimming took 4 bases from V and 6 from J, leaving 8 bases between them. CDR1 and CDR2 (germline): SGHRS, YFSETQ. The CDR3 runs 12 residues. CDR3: CASSRTTNEQFF. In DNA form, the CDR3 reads TGCGCCAGCAGCCGGACAACCAATGAGCAGTTCTTC.

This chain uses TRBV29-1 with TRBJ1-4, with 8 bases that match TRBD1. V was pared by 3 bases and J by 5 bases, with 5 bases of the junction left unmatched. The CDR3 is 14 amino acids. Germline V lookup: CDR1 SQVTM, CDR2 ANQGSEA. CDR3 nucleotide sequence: TGCAGCGTTGAGGACAGGGAGAGAAATGAAAAACTGTTTTTT. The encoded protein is CSVEDRERNEKLFF.

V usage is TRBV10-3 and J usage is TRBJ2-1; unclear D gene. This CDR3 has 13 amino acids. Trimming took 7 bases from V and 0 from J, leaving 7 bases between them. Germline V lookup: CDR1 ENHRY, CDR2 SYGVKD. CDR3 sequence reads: CAITASSYNEQFF. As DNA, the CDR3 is TGTGCCATCACTGCTAGCTCCTACAATGAGCAGTTCTTC.

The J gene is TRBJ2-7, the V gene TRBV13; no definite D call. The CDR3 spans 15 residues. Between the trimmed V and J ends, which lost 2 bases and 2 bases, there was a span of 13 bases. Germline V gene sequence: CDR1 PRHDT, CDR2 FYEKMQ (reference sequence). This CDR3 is CASSLSGELAYEQYF. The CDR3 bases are TGTGCCAGCAGCTTATCCGGAGAGTTAGCCTACGAGCAGTACTTC.

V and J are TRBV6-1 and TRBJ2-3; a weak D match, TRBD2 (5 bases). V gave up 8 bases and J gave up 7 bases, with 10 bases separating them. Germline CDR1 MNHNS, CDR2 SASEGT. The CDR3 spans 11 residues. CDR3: CASYSGYTQYF. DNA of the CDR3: TGTGCCAGCTACTCGGGATATACGCAGTATTTT.

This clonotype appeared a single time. The CDR3 spells CASSLVPEPGQPQHF. The CDR3 DNA follows: TGCGCCAGCAGCTTGGTCCCCGAGCCGGGTCAGCCCCAGCATTTT. The chain links TRBV5-1 to TRBJ1-5; D call uncertain. The V end lost 0 bases, the J end lost 6 bases, and 13 bases lay between the germline ends. The CDR3 spans 15 residues. Germline loops: CDR1 SGHRS, CDR2 YFSETQ.

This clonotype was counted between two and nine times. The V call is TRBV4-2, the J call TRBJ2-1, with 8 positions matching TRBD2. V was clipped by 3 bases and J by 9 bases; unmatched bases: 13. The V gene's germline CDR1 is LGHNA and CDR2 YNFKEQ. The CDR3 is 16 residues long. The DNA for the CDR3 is TGTGCCAGCAGCCACCCGGCTAGCGGGTTTCAGGCTGAGCAGTTCTTC. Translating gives CASSHPASGFQAEQFF.

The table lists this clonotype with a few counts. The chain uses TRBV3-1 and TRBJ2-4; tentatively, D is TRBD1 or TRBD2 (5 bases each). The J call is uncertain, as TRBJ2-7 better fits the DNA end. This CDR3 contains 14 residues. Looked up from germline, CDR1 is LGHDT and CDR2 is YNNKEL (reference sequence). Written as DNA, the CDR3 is TGTGCCAGCAGCCAATCCCTGGGGGAATCCGAGCAGTACTTC. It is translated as CASSQSLGESEQYF.

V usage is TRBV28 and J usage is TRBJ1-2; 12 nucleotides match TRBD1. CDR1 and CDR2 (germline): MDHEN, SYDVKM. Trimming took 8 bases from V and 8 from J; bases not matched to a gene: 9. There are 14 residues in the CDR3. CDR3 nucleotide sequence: TGTGCCAGCGGCCCGGGACAGGGGGCGTCGGGCTACACCTTC. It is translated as CASGPGQGASGYTF.

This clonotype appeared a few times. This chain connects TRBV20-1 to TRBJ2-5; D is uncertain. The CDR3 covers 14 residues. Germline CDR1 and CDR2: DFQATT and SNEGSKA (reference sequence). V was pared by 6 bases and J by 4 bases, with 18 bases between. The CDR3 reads CSAPAGRFLETQYF. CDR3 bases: TGCAGTGCGCCGGCCGGACGCTTTTTAGAGACCCAGTACTTC.

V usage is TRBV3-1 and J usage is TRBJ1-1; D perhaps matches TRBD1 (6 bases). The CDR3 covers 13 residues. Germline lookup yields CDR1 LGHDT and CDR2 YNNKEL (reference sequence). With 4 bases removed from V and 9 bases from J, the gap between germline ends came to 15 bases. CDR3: CASSRRTDRKAFF. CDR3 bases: TGTGCCAGCAGCCGACGAACCGACAGGAAAGCTTTCTTT.

The CDR3 reads CSVGDRGNEKLFF. The DNA for the CDR3 is TGCAGCGTGGGGGACAGGGGGAATGAAAAACTGTTTTTT. V usage is TRBV29-1 and J usage is TRBJ1-4; 11 bases fit TRBD1. V gave up 6 bases and J gave up 5 bases; unmatched junction bases: 2. This CDR3 has 13 amino acids. CDR1 and CDR2 (germline): SQVTM, ANQGSEA.

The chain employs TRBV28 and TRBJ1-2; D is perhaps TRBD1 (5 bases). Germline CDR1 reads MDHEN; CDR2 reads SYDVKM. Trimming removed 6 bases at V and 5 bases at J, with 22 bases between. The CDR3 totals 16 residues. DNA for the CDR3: TGTGCCAGCAGAATCCCCGGGCGACAGCGACGTTATGGCTACACCTTC. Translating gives CASRIPGRQRRYGYTF.

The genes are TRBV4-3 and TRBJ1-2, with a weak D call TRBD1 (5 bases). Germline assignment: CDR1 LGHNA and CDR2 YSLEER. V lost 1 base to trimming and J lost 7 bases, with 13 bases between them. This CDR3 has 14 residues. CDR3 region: CASSQGPTGGGYTF. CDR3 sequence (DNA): TGCGCCAGCAGCCAAGGACCCACAGGAGGTGGCTACACCTTC.

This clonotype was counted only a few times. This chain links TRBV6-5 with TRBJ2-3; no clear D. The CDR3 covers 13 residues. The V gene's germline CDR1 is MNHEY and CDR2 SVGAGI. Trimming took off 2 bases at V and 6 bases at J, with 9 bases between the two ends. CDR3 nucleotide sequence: TGTGCCAGCAGTTACCAGTTGGGTGATACGCAGTATTTT. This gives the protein CASSYQLGDTQYF.

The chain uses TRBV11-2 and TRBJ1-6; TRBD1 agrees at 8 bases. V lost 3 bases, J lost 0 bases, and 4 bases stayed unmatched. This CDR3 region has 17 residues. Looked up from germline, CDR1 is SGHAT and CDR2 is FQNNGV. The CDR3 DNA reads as TGTGCCAGCAGCTTCGCAGGGGGCGGCTCCTATAATTCACCCCTCCACTTT. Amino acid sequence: CASSFAGGGSYNSPLHF.

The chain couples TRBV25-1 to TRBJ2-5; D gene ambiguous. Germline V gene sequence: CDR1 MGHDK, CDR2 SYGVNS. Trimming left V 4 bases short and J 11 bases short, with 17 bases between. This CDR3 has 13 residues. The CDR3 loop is CASSAGTPDEQYF. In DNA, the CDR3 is TGTGCCAGCAGTGCAGGAACACCCGATGAGCAGTACTTC.

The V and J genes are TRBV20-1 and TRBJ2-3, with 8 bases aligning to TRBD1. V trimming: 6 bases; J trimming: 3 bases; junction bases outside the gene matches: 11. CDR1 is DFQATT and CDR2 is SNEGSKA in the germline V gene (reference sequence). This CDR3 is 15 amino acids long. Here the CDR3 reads CSAFIGTGLTDTQYF. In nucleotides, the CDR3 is TGCAGTGCCTTTATCGGGACAGGACTGACAGATACGCAGTATTTT.